The 32 T cell receptor beta chains given below trace back to one sample, sequenced in a study of a mutant IDH1 vaccine in newly diagnosed glioma. For these receptors, no antigen is known. Profiled with immunoSEQ multiplex PCR; TCRdb holds only in-frame clones, not every one. The table has about 56,000 clones, 85% to 90% seen once. The time point denotes: week 5, during vaccination. In every dose of vaccine, 300 ug of mutant IDH1 20-mer peptide was given alongside topical imiquimod. This material consisted of PBMCs, taken from a glioma patient whose treatment included an IDH1 peptide vaccine. All receptors derive from a woman between 40 and 50 years old with glioma.

The chain recombines TRBV10-3 with TRBJ2-7, with D unresolved. The CDR3 runs to 13 residues. CDR1 is ENHRY, CDR2 SYGVKD, per germline. Trimming pared 6 bases from V and 0 bases from J, leaving 9 bases between. The CDR3 coding sequence is TGTGCCATCAGAGAGGCAGGCTCCTACGAGCAGTACTTC. As protein: CAIREAGSYEQYF.

The V and J genes are TRBV4-1 and TRBJ1-4; TRBD1 is a possible D gene (6 bases). Trimming stripped 5 bases from V and 8 bases from J, with 18 bases between. Germline CDR1 and CDR2: MGHRA and YSYEKL. This CDR3 is built from 15 residues. The CDR3 region has the DNA TGCGCCAGCAGCGAAGCAGGGGCGGTCGACGAAAAACTGTTTTTT. This gives the protein CASSEAGAVDEKLFF.

The chain recombines TRBV15 with TRBJ2-7; a weak D match, TRBD2 (6 bases). Per the germline V gene, CDR1 is LNHNV and CDR2 is YYDKDF (reference sequence). CDR3 length: 17 residues. V was shortened by 0 bases and J by 0 bases, with 15 bases between the two germline ends. In DNA form, the CDR3 reads TGTGCCACCAGCAGAGATCAGGGAAAGCGGGCCTCCTACGAGCAGTACTTC. Its protein is CATSRDQGKRASYEQYF. The variable domain in full, with the rest retrieved from reference TRBV15 and TRBJ2-7, is DAMVIQNPRYQVTQFGKPVTLSCSQTLNHNVMYWYQQKSSQAPKLLFHYYDKDFNNEADTPDNFQSRRPNTSFCFLDIRSPGLGDTAMYLCATSRDQGKRASYEQYFGPGTRLTVT.

The J gene is TRBJ1-4, the V gene TRBV4-1, with unresolved D. CDR1 and CDR2 (germline): MGHRA, YSYEKL. The V gene lost 3 bases and the J gene lost 6 bases, with 14 bases spanning the gap. The CDR3 is 15 amino acids. CDR3 DNA: TGCGCCAGCAGCCAGACTGGAGGACCCTATGAAAAACTGTTTTTT. It codes for CASSQTGGPYEKLFF.

The J gene is TRBJ1-2, the V gene TRBV4-1; tentative D call: TRBD1 (6 bases). The CDR3 covers 13 residues. CDR1 is MGHRA and CDR2 is YSYEKL in the germline V gene. The V end lost 4 bases, the J end lost 2 bases, and 8 bases lay between the germline ends. This CDR3 is CASSRQGNYGYTF. CDR3 DNA sequence: TGCGCCAGCAGCCGCCAGGGGAACTATGGCTACACCTTC.

The chain combines TRBV11-2 with TRBJ2-1, with 8 bases matching TRBD2. Looked up from germline, CDR1 is SGHAT and CDR2 is FQNNGV. V was clipped by 3 bases and J by 4 bases; unmatched bases: 11. This CDR3 spans 17 amino acids. CDR3 in amino acids: CASSFAGSASGYNEQFF. The CDR3 DNA reads as TGTGCCAGCAGCTTTGCGGGTTCGGCTAGCGGGTACAATGAGCAGTTCTTC.

The chain uses TRBV19 and TRBJ2-7; 7 nucleotides line up with TRBD2. The CDR3 extends over 15 amino acids. The V gene's germline CDR1 is LNHDA and CDR2 SQIVND (reference sequence). V was clipped by 3 bases and J by 1 base; unmatched bases: 6. CDR3 DNA sequence: TGTGCCAGTAGTATTGGCGGGAGAAGGTCCTACGAGCAGTACTTC. Translating gives CASSIGGRRSYEQYF.

This rearrangement joins TRBV2 to TRBJ1-4; 7 positions agree with TRBD1. The ends lost 4 bases at V and 0 bases at J; junction bases unmatched: 2. This CDR3 is built from 15 residues. Germline lookup yields CDR1 SNHLY and CDR2 FYNNEI. CDR3: CASSVQGATNEKLFF. For the CDR3, the DNA is TGTGCCAGCAGTGTTCAGGGGGCAACTAATGAAAAACTGTTTTTT.

This chain links TRBV7-2 with TRBJ2-7; 11 bases fit TRBD1. Germline CDR1 reads SGHTA; CDR2 reads FQGNSA. J lost 3 bases, V lost 3 bases, and 1 base had no gene match. CDR3 length: 14 amino acids. The CDR3 nucleotides read TGTGCCAGCAGCTTGGACAGGGGGCTCTACGAGCAGTACTTC. Translation: CASSLDRGLYEQYF.

CDR3 bases: TGTGCCAGCAGCTTAGTCGGAGTAAAAAACACCATATATTTT. Translated, it gives CASSLVGVKNTIYF. The chain employs TRBV7-2 and TRBJ1-3, with no clear D. The CDR3 length is 14 residues. V shed 1 base and J shed 6 bases, with 10 bases lying between them. Germline CDR1 and CDR2: SGHTA and FQGNSA.

V is TRBV19 and J is TRBJ1-1; no clear D gene. The CDR3 is 12 residues long. The V end lost 4 bases, the J end lost 1 base, and 4 bases lay between the germline ends. In germline, CDR1 is LNHDA, CDR2 SQIVND (reference sequence). Here the CDR3 reads CASSTRNTEAFF. CDR3 bases: TGTGCCAGTAGTACCAGGAACACTGAAGCTTTCTTT.

V is TRBV10-3 and J is TRBJ1-5; TRBD1 might be the D (5 bases). Germline V gene sequence: CDR1 ENHRY, CDR2 SYGVKD. V gave up 8 bases and J gave up 3 bases, with 11 bases separating them. The length of the CDR3 is 13 residues. CDR3 residues: CAIGRDSNQPQHF. As DNA, the CDR3 is TGTGCCATCGGTCGGGACTCCAATCAGCCCCAGCATTTT.

The CDR3 DNA reads as TGTGCCAGCAGCTTGGAAGGGGTCAAGGGGGAGACCCAGTACTTC. Residues: CASSLEGVKGETQYF. This sequence joins TRBV7-6 and TRBJ2-5; possible D gene TRBD1, 5 bases. Germline lookup yields CDR1 SGHVS and CDR2 FNYEAQ. This CDR3 comprises 15 residues. V gave up 3 bases and J gave up 5 bases, with 16 bases separating them.

The V and J genes are TRBV27 and TRBJ2-7, with TRBD2 matching 7 bases. Trimming removed 3 bases from V and 6 bases from J; junction bases left unmatched: 8. Germline V gene sequence: CDR1 MNHEY, CDR2 SMNVEV (reference sequence). This CDR3 is built from 14 residues. CDR3 region: CASSFQRGSGEQYF. As DNA, the CDR3 is TGTGCCAGCAGTTTCCAGCGGGGCTCCGGCGAGCAGTACTTC.

The chain carries TRBV7-9 and TRBJ2-3; D ambiguous. V was trimmed by 5 bases and J by 0 bases, leaving 12 bases between them. Germline-derived CDR1 and CDR2 are SEHNR and FQNEAQ (reference sequence). This CDR3 spans 15 amino acids. The CDR3 region is CASSPPGISTDTQYF. CDR3 DNA sequence: TGTGCCAGCAGCCCTCCCGGAATCAGCACAGATACGCAGTATTTT.

Concerning this clone itself: Within the sample, other DNA sequences also encode this same CDR3. The chain couples TRBV4-3 to TRBJ2-3; TRBD2 matches at 12 bases. The germline V gene has CDR1 LGHNA and CDR2 YSLEER. The CDR3 covers 14 residues. Trimming took 0 bases from V and 11 from J; bases not matched to a gene: 3. The CDR3 DNA sequence: TGCGCCAGCAGCCAAGATGGGACTAGCGGGTTGCAGTATTTT. Its translation: CASSQDGTSGLQYF.

The chain carries TRBV5-4 and TRBJ2-1, with 11 nucleotides matching TRBD2. Germline V gene sequence: CDR1 SGHNT, CDR2 YYREEE (reference sequence). The junction had 19 bases not matched to a gene; V was cut back by 9 bases and J by 8 bases. The CDR3 runs 17 residues. The CDR3 bases are TGTGCCACCGTAGGATCCATTCTAGCGGGGGGTATCCATGAGCAGTTCTTC. It codes for CATVGSILAGGIHEQFF.

This sequence joins TRBV15 and TRBJ1-2; TRBD1 matches at 8 bases. The CDR3 has 15 residues. The germline V gene has CDR1 LNHNV and CDR2 YYDKDF (reference sequence). V dropped 1 base and J dropped 4; count of bases not matched to a gene: 5. CDR3: CATSRVGDRTYGYTF. The CDR3 region has the DNA TGTGCCACCAGCAGAGTAGGGGACAGGACCTATGGCTACACCTTC.

The rearrangement joins TRBV5-6 to TRBJ2-1, with 7 bases that match TRBD1. The CDR3 length is 16 residues. Germline trimming cut 4 bases from V and 3 bases from J; bases unmatched to any gene: 10. From germline, CDR1 is SGHDT and CDR2 YYEEEE. CDR3 protein: CASSGNPTGSYNEQFF. The CDR3 region has the DNA TGTGCCAGCAGCGGTAACCCGACAGGGAGCTACAATGAGCAGTTCTTC.

The chain has TRBV7-2 and TRBJ2-7, with D unclear. Trimming removed 4 bases at V and 4 bases at J, with 8 bases between. The CDR3 spans 12 residues. Germline V lookup: CDR1 SGHTA, CDR2 FQGNSA. CDR3 region: CASSSTLYEQYF. The CDR3 bases are TGTGCCAGCAGCTCTACCCTGTACGAGCAGTACTTC.

V and J are TRBV12-5 and TRBJ1-1; D gene ambiguous. This CDR3 has 13 residues. Germline V CDR1 and CDR2: LGHNT, FRNRAP. V lost 2 bases and J 7 bases, leaving 11 bases between the germline ends. In DNA, the CDR3 is TGTGCTAGTGGTTTGTTCAGGTGGGGTGAAGCTTTCTTT. This gives the protein CASGLFRWGEAFF. The entire variable domain, with the rest obtained from reference TRBV12-5 and TRBJ1-1, is as follows: DARVTQTPRHKVTEMGQEVTMRCQPILGHNTVFWYRQTMMQGLELLAYFRNRAPLDDSGMPKDRFSAEMPDATLATLKIQPSEPRDSAVYFCASGLFRWGEAFFGQGTRLTVV.

This clone came up once. V is TRBV6-5 and J is TRBJ1-1; D remains ambiguous. The CDR3 spans 13 residues. Germline V lookup: CDR1 MNHEY, CDR2 SVGAGI. V lost 6 bases and J 5 bases, leaving 13 bases between the germline ends. DNA for the CDR3: TGTGCCAGCAGCCCTAACTTGGGGACTGAAGCTTTCTTT. It is translated as CASSPNLGTEAFF.

The chain joins TRBV7-9 to TRBJ1-2; weak D call: TRBD1 (6 bases). V shed 4 bases and J shed 4 bases, with 13 bases lying between them. Looked up from germline, CDR1 is SEHNR and CDR2 is FQNEAQ (reference sequence). The CDR3 consists of 14 residues. The CDR3 nucleotides read TGTGCCAGCAGCTCCCTACAGGGTCCCTATGGCTACACCTTC. It specifies CASSSLQGPYGYTF.

The chain recombines TRBV28 with TRBJ1-2; D gene uncertain. Trimming removed 3 bases from V and 6 bases from J, with 14 bases in between. Germline CDR1 MDHEN, CDR2 SYDVKM. There are 14 residues in the CDR3. CDR3 residues: CASSLRRFEDGYTF. Written as DNA, the CDR3 is TGTGCCAGCAGTTTGCGGCGGTTTGAAGATGGCTACACCTTC.

This rearrangement joins TRBV29-1 to TRBJ1-2, with 9 bases lining up with TRBD1. The germline V gene has CDR1 SQVTM and CDR2 ANQGSEA. V was pared by 5 bases and J by 7 bases, with 11 bases of the junction left unmatched. The CDR3 contains 14 residues. CDR3 loop: CSVFEGTGLGGYTF. CDR3 DNA sequence: TGCAGCGTTTTTGAGGGGACAGGGTTAGGTGGCTACACCTTC.

This clone was counted a single time. The chain is built from TRBV6-6 and TRBJ1-1; no definite D call. The CDR3 loop spans 13 amino acids. The germline V gene has CDR1 MNHNY and CDR2 SVGAGI (reference sequence). V lost 5 bases, J lost 1 base, and 8 bases lay in between. The CDR3, as DNA: TGTGCCAGCAGTCCCCCGAGGAACACTGAAGCTTTCTTT. It yields the protein CASSPPRNTEAFF.

This chain links TRBV4-2 with TRBJ2-2; 14 positions agree with TRBD2. Germline V lookup: CDR1 LGHNA, CDR2 YNFKEQ. There are 18 residues in the CDR3. Unmatched junction bases numbered 6, after V lost 4 bases and J lost 2 bases. CDR3 DNA: TGTGCCAGCAGCCGAGGACTAGCGGGAGGCCTAAACACCGGGGAGCTGTTTTTT. Protein product: CASSRGLAGGLNTGELFF.

This chain connects TRBV5-1 to TRBJ1-2; 7 bases agree with TRBD1. Per the germline V gene, CDR1 is SGHRS and CDR2 is YFSETQ. The V and J ends lost 1 base and 3 bases, in that order; junction bases with no gene match: 3. CDR3 size: 14 residues. The CDR3 here is CASSLWDRHYGYTF. DNA of the CDR3: TGCGCCAGCAGCTTGTGGGACAGACACTATGGCTACACCTTC. The full variable domain, its missing parts supplied by reference TRBV5-1 and TRBJ1-2, is KAGVTQTPRYLIKTRGQQVTLSCSPISGHRSVSWYQQTPGQGLQFLFEYFSETQRNKGNFPGRFSGRQFSNSRSEMNVSTLELGDSALYLCASSLWDRHYGYTFGSGTRLTVV.

V and J are TRBV7-9 and TRBJ2-5, with 10 bases fitting TRBD1. The tail of the sequence fits TRBJ2-7 better, so the J call may be wrong. The CDR3 runs to 15 residues. CDR1 is SEHNR, CDR2 FQNEAQ, per germline (reference sequence). CDR3 sequence reads: CASSLFSGQGYEQYF. The CDR3 region has the DNA TGTGCCAGCAGCTTATTTTCGGGACAGGGGTACGAGCAGTACTTC.

This sequence joins TRBV2 and TRBJ1-1, with TRBD1 as a possible D gene (6 bases). The CDR3 is 12 amino acids. Trimming left V 7 bases short and J 10 bases short, with 16 bases between. Germline CDR1 and CDR2: SNHLY and FYNNEI. In DNA form, the CDR3 reads TGTGCCAGCACCGGAGGGGGGGAGGGAGCTTTCTTT. Translation gives CASTGGGEGAFF.

This rearrangement joins TRBV2 to TRBJ1-5, with D hard to call. V dropped 3 bases and J dropped 0 bases, with 9 bases sitting between them. Germline assignment: CDR1 SNHLY and CDR2 FYNNEI. The CDR3 is 15 residues long. The CDR3 loop is CASSDQFHSNQPQHF. The CDR3 coding sequence is TGTGCCAGCAGTGACCAGTTTCATAGCAATCAGCCCCAGCATTTT.

This chain joins TRBV6-4 and TRBJ1-1, with unresolved D. Germline V gives CDR1 MRHNA, CDR2 SNTAGT. The V end lost 4 bases, the J end lost 1 base, and 10 bases lay between the germline ends. This CDR3 is 14 amino acids long. As DNA, the CDR3 is TGTGCCAGCAGTGCAACTCCGGAGAACACTGAAGCTTTCTTT. It yields the protein CASSATPENTEAFF.